The rows below give T cell receptor beta chains drawn from one sample of a study of cytomegalovirus exposure and HLA in healthy donors. Clones were sequenced by immunoSEQ multiplex PCR, and TCRdb holds only the in-frame ones, with some missing. The data show tens of thousands of clones, 93% seen once. Sequencing input: PBMCs. The receptors shown here come from a woman under 40 in good health and CMV-seronegative. Each CDR3 is given with its conserved first and last residue. The D gene is left open where the match is weak. Part of the rows lack a size; the others show once, few, many or a class for expanded clones.

v_call: TRBV7-8; j_call: TRBJ1-2; d_call: .; clone_size: .; cdr3_aa: CASSSFDSGRANYGYTF; cdr3_nt: TGTGCCAGCAGCTCCTTCGACAGCGGGCGGGCTAACTATGGCTACACCTTC
v_call: TRBV28; j_call: TRBJ1-4; d_call: TRBD1; clone_size: .; cdr3_aa: CASSGQGFGMRNEKLFF; cdr3_nt: TGTGCCAGCAGCGGACAGGGTTTCGGGATGAGAAATGAAAAACTGTTTTTT
v_call: TRBV5-4; j_call: TRBJ1-2; d_call: TRBD1; clone_size: .; cdr3_aa: CASSYTGTGGGYTF; cdr3_nt: TGTGCCAGCAGCTACACCGGGACAGGGGGCGGGTACACCTTC
v_call: TRBV27; j_call: TRBJ1-2; d_call: TRBD1; clone_size: .; cdr3_aa: CASSPRYFRDRGPTANYGYTF; cdr3_nt: TGTGCCAGCAGTCCACGATACTTCCGGGACAGGGGGCCTACTGCTAACTATGGCTACACCTTC
v_call: TRBV6-1; j_call: TRBJ2-7; d_call: .; clone_size: few; cdr3_aa: CASRTGTYSYEQYF; cdr3_nt: TGTGCCAGCCGTACCGGGACATACTCCTACGAGCAGTACTTC
v_call: TRBV4-3; j_call: TRBJ2-5; d_call: TRBD2; clone_size: .; cdr3_aa: CASSQEPVTSGAIKYQETQYF; cdr3_nt: TGCGCCAGCAGCCAAGAGCCGGTAACTAGCGGGGCGATAAAGTACCAAGAGACCCAGTACTTC
v_call: TRBV7-2; j_call: TRBJ2-3; d_call: TRBD2; clone_size: .; cdr3_aa: CASSPLRTSGNTQYF; cdr3_nt: TGTGCCAGCAGCCCCCTGCGGACTAGCGGGAATACGCAGTATTTT
v_call: TRBV7-3; j_call: TRBJ1-2; d_call: TRBD1; clone_size: .; cdr3_aa: CASTDTGGDYGYTF; cdr3_nt: TGTGCCAGCACCGACACAGGGGGGGACTATGGCTACACCTTC
v_call: TRBV5-1; j_call: TRBJ2-7; d_call: .; clone_size: .; cdr3_aa: CASSSGQLDEQYF; cdr3_nt: TGCGCCAGCAGCTCCGGACAGTTGGACGAGCAGTACTTC
v_call: TRBV27; j_call: TRBJ1-4; d_call: .; clone_size: .; cdr3_aa: CASKSSSRGQTNNEKLFF; cdr3_nt: TGTGCCAGCAAGAGTTCATCTCGTGGACAGACCAATAATGAAAAACTGTTTTTT
v_call: TRBV27; j_call: TRBJ2-3; d_call: TRBD2; clone_size: .; cdr3_aa: CASRSASGSSTDTQYF; cdr3_nt: TGTGCCAGCAGGTCCGCTAGCGGATCTAGCACAGATACGCAGTATTTT
v_call: TRBV5-1; j_call: TRBJ2-2; d_call: .; clone_size: .; cdr3_aa: CASSLGLGGGGELFF; cdr3_nt: TGCGCCAGCAGCTTGGGCCTCGGGGGAGGCGGGGAGCTGTTTTTT
v_call: TRBV21-1; j_call: TRBJ2-7; d_call: .; clone_size: .; cdr3_aa: CASSKGQFHEQYF; cdr3_nt: TGTGCCAGCAGCAAAGGACAGTTTCACGAGCAGTACTTC
v_call: TRBV5-6; j_call: TRBJ1-4; d_call: .; clone_size: few; cdr3_aa: CASSLLGQEKLFF; cdr3_nt: TGTGCCAGCAGCTTGCTGGGACAAGAAAAACTGTTTTTT
v_call: TRBV15; j_call: TRBJ2-7; d_call: .; clone_size: .; cdr3_aa: CATSRGGGSYEQYF; cdr3_nt: TGTGCCACCAGCAGAGGCGGCGGATCCTACGAGCAGTACTTC
v_call: TRBV19; j_call: TRBJ1-1; d_call: TRBD1; clone_size: once; cdr3_aa: CASSTRQGARTEAFF; cdr3_nt: TGTGCCAGTAGTACCCGACAGGGGGCGAGGACTGAAGCTTTCTTT
v_call: TRBV19; j_call: TRBJ1-5; d_call: TRBD1; clone_size: .; cdr3_aa: CASRRVGQGGNQPQHF; cdr3_nt: TGTGCCAGTAGGCGGGTAGGACAGGGAGGGAATCAGCCCCAGCATTTT
v_call: TRBV9; j_call: TRBJ2-7; d_call: TRBD1; clone_size: .; cdr3_aa: CASSVSTGSYYEQYF; cdr3_nt: TGTGCCAGCAGCGTATCGACAGGGTCGTACTACGAGCAGTACTTC
v_call: TRBV6-5; j_call: TRBJ1-2; d_call: .; clone_size: .; cdr3_aa: CASSYSLRQGNGYTF; cdr3_nt: TGTGCCAGCAGTTACTCCTTGCGGCAGGGGAATGGCTACACCTTC
v_call: TRBV11-2; j_call: TRBJ2-7; d_call: .; clone_size: .; cdr3_aa: CASSSDRPSEEGYEQYF; cdr3_nt: TGTGCCAGCAGCTCAGACAGGCCCTCAGAGGAGGGCTACGAGCAGTACTTC
v_call: TRBV29-1; j_call: TRBJ1-1; d_call: TRBD1; clone_size: .; cdr3_aa: CSGGQGTTEAFF; cdr3_nt: TGCAGCGGGGGACAGGGTACCACTGAAGCTTTCTTT
v_call: TRBV30; j_call: TRBJ2-2; d_call: TRBD2; clone_size: .; cdr3_aa: CAWSGGGAPTGELFF; cdr3_nt: TGTGCCTGGAGTGGCGGGGGGGCCCCCACCGGGGAGCTGTTTTTT
v_call: TRBV25-1; j_call: TRBJ2-5; d_call: TRBD1; clone_size: .; cdr3_aa: CASSKRPGQGQETQYF; cdr3_nt: TGTGCCAGCAGTAAACGTCCGGGACAGGGACAAGAGACCCAGTACTTC
v_call: TRBV7-9; j_call: TRBJ2-1; d_call: TRBD2; clone_size: .; cdr3_aa: CASIFGASGSSYNEQFF; cdr3_nt: TGTGCCAGTATTTTTGGGGCTAGCGGGAGCTCCTACAATGAGCAGTTCTTC
v_call: TRBV5-1; j_call: TRBJ2-7; d_call: .; clone_size: .; cdr3_aa: CASSLDTSYEQYF; cdr3_nt: TGCGCCAGCAGCTTGGACACCTCCTACGAGCAGTACTTC
v_call: TRBV7-9; j_call: TRBJ1-1; d_call: .; clone_size: .; cdr3_aa: CASNIRSTVNTEAFF; cdr3_nt: TGTGCCAGCAATATACGATCGACAGTGAACACTGAAGCTTTCTTT
v_call: TRBV5-1; j_call: TRBJ2-3; d_call: TRBD2; clone_size: once; cdr3_aa: CASTLRGVTDTQYF; cdr3_nt: TGCGCCAGCACATTGCGGGGGGTCACAGATACGCAGTATTTT
v_call: TRBV5-4; j_call: TRBJ1-1; d_call: TRBD1; clone_size: .; cdr3_aa: CASSRQGSTEAFF; cdr3_nt: TGTGCCAGCAGCCGACAGGGAAGCACTGAAGCTTTCTTT
v_call: TRBV6-5; j_call: TRBJ1-2; d_call: .; clone_size: .; cdr3_aa: CASSYRNRASGYTF; cdr3_nt: TGTGCCAGCAGTTACCGAAACAGGGCTAGTGGCTACACCTTC
v_call: TRBV5-1; j_call: TRBJ2-1; d_call: TRBD2; clone_size: .; cdr3_aa: CASSRTGGFIDEQFF; cdr3_nt: TGCGCCAGCAGCAGGACGGGGGGGTTCATCGATGAGCAGTTCTTC
v_call: TRBV7-9; j_call: TRBJ2-3; d_call: .; clone_size: .; cdr3_aa: CASSLAHLGADTQYF; cdr3_nt: TGTGCCAGCAGCTTAGCCCACCTAGGGGCAGATACGCAGTATTTT
v_call: TRBV6-5; j_call: TRBJ1-2; d_call: .; clone_size: .; cdr3_aa: CASSYAGSGNYGYTF; cdr3_nt: TGTGCCAGCAGTTACGCAGGTTCGGGGAATTATGGCTACACCTTC
v_call: TRBV6-5; j_call: TRBJ2-7; d_call: TRBD2; clone_size: .; cdr3_aa: CASSPGAGGPYEQYF; cdr3_nt: TGTGCCAGCAGCCCCGGGGCGGGAGGGCCCTACGAGCAGTACTTC
v_call: TRBV7-9; j_call: TRBJ2-3; d_call: TRBD2; clone_size: .; cdr3_aa: CASSYRSGGGAEGDTQYF; cdr3_nt: TGTGCCAGCAGCTACCGAAGTGGCGGGGGGGCCGAGGGAGATACGCAGTATTTT
v_call: TRBV6-5; j_call: TRBJ1-1; d_call: .; clone_size: .; cdr3_aa: CASSYSRVGNTEAFF; cdr3_nt: TGTGCCAGCAGTTACTCGAGGGTGGGGAACACTGAAGCTTTCTTT
v_call: TRBV6-6; j_call: TRBJ1-2; d_call: .; clone_size: once; cdr3_aa: CASRPGQSYGYTF; cdr3_nt: TGTGCCAGCAGACCCGGACAGAGCTATGGCTACACCTTC
v_call: TRBV27; j_call: TRBJ2-7; d_call: .; clone_size: .; cdr3_aa: CASSLIAGTGAVEQYF; cdr3_nt: TGTGCCAGCAGTTTAATAGCCGGGACGGGAGCGGTTGAGCAGTACTTC
v_call: TRBV5-1; j_call: TRBJ2-7; d_call: TRBD1; clone_size: .; cdr3_aa: CASSFGTGGVYEQYF; cdr3_nt: TGCGCCAGCAGCTTTGGAACAGGGGGAGTCTACGAGCAGTACTTC
v_call: TRBV7-8; j_call: TRBJ1-2; d_call: .; clone_size: .; cdr3_aa: CASSRQGRGNYGYTF; cdr3_nt: TGTGCCAGCAGCAGGCAGGGCCGGGGGAACTATGGCTACACCTTC
v_call: TRBV19; j_call: TRBJ1-2; d_call: .; clone_size: few; cdr3_aa: CASTGQPNYGYTF; cdr3_nt: TGTGCCAGTACTGGACAGCCTAACTATGGCTACACCTTC
v_call: TRBV7-9; j_call: TRBJ2-1; d_call: TRBD2; clone_size: .; cdr3_aa: CASSLIAGAASYNEQFF; cdr3_nt: TGTGCCAGCAGCTTAATAGCGGGAGCCGCCTCCTACAATGAGCAGTTCTTC
v_call: TRBV7-9; j_call: TRBJ1-2; d_call: .; clone_size: .; cdr3_aa: CASSSTTQDYGYTF; cdr3_nt: TGTGCCAGCAGCTCAACTACACAGGATTATGGCTACACCTTC
v_call: TRBV9; j_call: TRBJ2-7; d_call: .; clone_size: .; cdr3_aa: CASSADPSATYEQYF; cdr3_nt: TGTGCCAGCAGCGCCGACCCTAGCGCCACCTACGAGCAGTACTTC
v_call: TRBV6-1; j_call: TRBJ1-2; d_call: .; clone_size: .; cdr3_aa: CASTETWTVNYGYTF; cdr3_nt: TGTGCCAGCACCGAAACATGGACAGTTAACTATGGCTACACCTTC
v_call: TRBV2; j_call: TRBJ1-4; d_call: TRBD1; clone_size: .; cdr3_aa: CASGGQGLTNEKLFF; cdr3_nt: TGTGCCAGCGGGGGACAGGGTCTGACTAATGAAAAACTGTTTTTT
v_call: TRBV6-5; j_call: TRBJ1-2; d_call: TRBD1; clone_size: .; cdr3_aa: CASTAGTGYYGYTF; cdr3_nt: TGTGCCAGCACCGCAGGGACAGGGTACTATGGCTACACCTTC
v_call: TRBV15; j_call: TRBJ2-2; d_call: .; clone_size: .; cdr3_aa: CATSNSRKGVGTGELFF; cdr3_nt: TGTGCCACCAGCAATTCGCGGAAGGGAGTCGGCACCGGGGAGCTGTTTTTT
v_call: TRBV6-5; j_call: TRBJ2-1; d_call: TRBD2; clone_size: .; cdr3_aa: CASITQGLAGSEQFF; cdr3_nt: TGTGCCAGCATCACCCAAGGACTAGCAGGCAGTGAGCAGTTCTTC
v_call: TRBV5-4; j_call: TRBJ1-2; d_call: TRBD1; clone_size: .; cdr3_aa: CASSFEGAYGYTF; cdr3_nt: TGTGCCAGCAGCTTCGAGGGGGCGTATGGCTACACCTTC
v_call: TRBV7-3; j_call: TRBJ2-2; d_call: TRBD2; clone_size: .; cdr3_aa: CASSLSPGTSGRSGELFF; cdr3_nt: TGTGCCAGCAGCCTCTCCCCCGGGACTAGCGGGAGAAGCGGGGAGCTGTTTTTT